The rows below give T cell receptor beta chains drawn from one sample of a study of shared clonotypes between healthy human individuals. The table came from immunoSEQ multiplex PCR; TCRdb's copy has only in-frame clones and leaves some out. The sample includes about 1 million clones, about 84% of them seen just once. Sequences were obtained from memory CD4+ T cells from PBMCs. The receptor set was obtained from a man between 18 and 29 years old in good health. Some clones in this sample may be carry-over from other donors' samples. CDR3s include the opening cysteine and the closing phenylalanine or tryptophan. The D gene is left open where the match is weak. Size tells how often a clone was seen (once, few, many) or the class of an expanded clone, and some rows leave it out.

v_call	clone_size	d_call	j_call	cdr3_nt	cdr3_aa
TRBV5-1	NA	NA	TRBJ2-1	TGCGCCAGCAGCTTGGAAATGGTCCCCTACAATGAGCAGTTCTTC	CASSLEMVPYNEQFF
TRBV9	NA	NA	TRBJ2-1	TGTGCCAGCAGCGAGGGACTTGGGGCCTACAATGAGCAGTTCTTC	CASSEGLGAYNEQFF
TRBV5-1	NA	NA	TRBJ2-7	TGCGCCAGCAGCCTTGGTACTGGGGGCTCTTACGAGCAGTACTTC	CASSLGTGGSYEQYF
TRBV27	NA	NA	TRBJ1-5	TGTGCCAGCAGTTCTGGAAAAAGCAATCAGCCCCAGCATTTT	CASSSGKSNQPQHF
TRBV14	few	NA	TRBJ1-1	TGTGCCAGCAGCCAAGGTGACGGACGTGAAGCTTTCTTT	CASSQGDGREAFF
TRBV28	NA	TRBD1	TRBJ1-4	TGTGCCAGCAGTTTACCCCAGGGGGGCGGTAATGAAAAACTGTTTTTT	CASSLPQGGGNEKLFF
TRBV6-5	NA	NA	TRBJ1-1	TGTGCCAGCAGTTACGGCAACGGGCTTGAAGCTTTCTTT	CASSYGNGLEAFF
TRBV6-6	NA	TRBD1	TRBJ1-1	TGTGCCAGTTCCAGGGGGGTGAACACTGAAGCTTTCTTT	CASSRGVNTEAFF
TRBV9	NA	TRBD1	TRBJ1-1	TGTGCCAGCAGCGTAGCATCAGGGGGCACTGAAGCTTTCTTT	CASSVASGGTEAFF
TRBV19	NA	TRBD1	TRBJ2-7	TGTGCCAGTAGTTACCGGGACAGGGTGTCCGAGCAGTACTTC	CASSYRDRVSEQYF
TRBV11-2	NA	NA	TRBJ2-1	TGTGCCAGCAGCCCGAGGAAGAGTCCCTACAATGAGCAGTTCTTC	CASSPRKSPYNEQFF
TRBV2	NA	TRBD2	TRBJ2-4	TGTGCCAGCAGTAGACTAGCGGGAGAAAACATTCAGTACTTC	CASSRLAGENIQYF
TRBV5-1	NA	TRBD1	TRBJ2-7	TGCGCCAGCAGCTTGGGAGGGACAGGGGGATTGGAGTACTTC	CASSLGGTGGLEYF
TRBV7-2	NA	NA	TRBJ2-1	TGTGCCAGCAGCTCGCGGACTGGGTTTAGTGAGCAGTTCTTC	CASSSRTGFSEQFF
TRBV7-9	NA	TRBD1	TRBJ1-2	TGTGCCAGCCGTCCAGGGGGCGCAGGCTATGGCTACACCTTC	CASRPGGAGYGYTF
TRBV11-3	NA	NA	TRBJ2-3	TGTGCCAGCAGCAAGCGAGATACGCAGTATTTT	CASSKRDTQYF
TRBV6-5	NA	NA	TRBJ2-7	TGTGCCAGCAATTCGCTTCGGGAAGGGTCCCCACTCTTC	CASNSLREGSPLF
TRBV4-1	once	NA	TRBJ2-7	TGCGCCAGCAGCCTGCAGAGGGGTTACGAGCAGTACTTC	CASSLQRGYEQYF
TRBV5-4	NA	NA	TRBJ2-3	TGTGCCAGCAGCTCCGGGGAGGGCAGGGGTGCAGATACGCAGTATTTT	CASSSGEGRGADTQYF
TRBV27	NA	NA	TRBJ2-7	TGTGCCAGCAGTTTATCCGCGGCCATCCTTATCCACGAGCAGTACTTC	CASSLSAAILIHEQYF
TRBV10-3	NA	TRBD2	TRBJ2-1	TGTGCCATCAGTGAACCGGAGACCGGGACTAGCGGGTACAATGAGCAGTTCTTC	CAISEPETGTSGYNEQFF